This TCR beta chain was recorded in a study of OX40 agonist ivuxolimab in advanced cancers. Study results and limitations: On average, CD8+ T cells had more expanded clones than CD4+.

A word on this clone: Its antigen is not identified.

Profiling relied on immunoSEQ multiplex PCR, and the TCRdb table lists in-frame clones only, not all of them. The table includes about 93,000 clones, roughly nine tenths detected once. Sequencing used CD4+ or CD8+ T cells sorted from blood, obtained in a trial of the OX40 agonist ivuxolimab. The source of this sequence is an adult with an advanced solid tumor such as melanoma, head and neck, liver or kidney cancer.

CDR3 sequence (DNA): TGTGCCAGCAGCTTACAGCTGGCCGGGGAGCTGTTTTTT. It translates to CASSLQLAGELFF. The V gene is TRBV11-2, the J gene TRBJ2-2; D call uncertain. Germline V gene sequence: CDR1 SGHAT, CDR2 FQNNGV. CDR3 length equals 13 residues. Trimming cost V 2 bases and J 6 bases, with 7 bases left between them.